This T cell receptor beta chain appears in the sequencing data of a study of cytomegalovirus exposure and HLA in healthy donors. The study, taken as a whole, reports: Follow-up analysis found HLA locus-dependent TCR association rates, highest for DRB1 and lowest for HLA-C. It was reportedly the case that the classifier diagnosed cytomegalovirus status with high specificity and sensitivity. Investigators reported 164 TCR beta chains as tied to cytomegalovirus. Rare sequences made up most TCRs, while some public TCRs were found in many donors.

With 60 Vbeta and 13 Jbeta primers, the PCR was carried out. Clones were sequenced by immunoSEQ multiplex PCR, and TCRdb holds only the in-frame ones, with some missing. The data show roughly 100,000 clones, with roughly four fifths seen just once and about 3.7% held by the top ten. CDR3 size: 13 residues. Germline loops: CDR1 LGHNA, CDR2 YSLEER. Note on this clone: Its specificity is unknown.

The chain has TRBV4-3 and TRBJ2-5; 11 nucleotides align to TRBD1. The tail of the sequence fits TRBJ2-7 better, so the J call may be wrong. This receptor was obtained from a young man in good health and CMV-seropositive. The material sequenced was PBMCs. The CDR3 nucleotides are TGCGCCAGCAGCCGGACAGGGGGCCTCGAGCAGTACTTC. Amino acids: CASSRTGGLEQYF.